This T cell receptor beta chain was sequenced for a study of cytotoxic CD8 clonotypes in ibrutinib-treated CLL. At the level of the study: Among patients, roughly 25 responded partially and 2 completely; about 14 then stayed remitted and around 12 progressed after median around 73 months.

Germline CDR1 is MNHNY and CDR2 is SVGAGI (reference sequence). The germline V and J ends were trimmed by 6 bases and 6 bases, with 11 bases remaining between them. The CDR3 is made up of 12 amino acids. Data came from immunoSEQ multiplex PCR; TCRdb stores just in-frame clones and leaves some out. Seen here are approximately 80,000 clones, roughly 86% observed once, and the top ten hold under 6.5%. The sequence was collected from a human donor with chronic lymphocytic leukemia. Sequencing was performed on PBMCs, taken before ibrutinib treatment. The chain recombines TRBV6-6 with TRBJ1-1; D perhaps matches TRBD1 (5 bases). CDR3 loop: CASRGEQPEAFF. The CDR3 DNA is TGTGCCAGCAGAGGGGAGCAGCCTGAAGCTTTCTTT.